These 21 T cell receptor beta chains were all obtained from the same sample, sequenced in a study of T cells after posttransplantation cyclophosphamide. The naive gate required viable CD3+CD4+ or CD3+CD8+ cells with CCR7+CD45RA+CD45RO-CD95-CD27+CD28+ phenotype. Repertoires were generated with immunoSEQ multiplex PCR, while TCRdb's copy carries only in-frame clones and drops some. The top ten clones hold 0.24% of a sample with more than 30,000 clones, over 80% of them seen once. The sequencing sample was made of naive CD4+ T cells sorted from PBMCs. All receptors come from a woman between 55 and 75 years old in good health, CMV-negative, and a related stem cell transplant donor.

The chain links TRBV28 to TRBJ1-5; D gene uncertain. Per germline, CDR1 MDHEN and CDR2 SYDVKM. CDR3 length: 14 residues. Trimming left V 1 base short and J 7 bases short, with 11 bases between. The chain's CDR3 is CASSLFAGFQPQHF. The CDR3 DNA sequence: TGTGCCAGCAGTTTATTTGCCGGGTTCCAGCCCCAGCATTTT.

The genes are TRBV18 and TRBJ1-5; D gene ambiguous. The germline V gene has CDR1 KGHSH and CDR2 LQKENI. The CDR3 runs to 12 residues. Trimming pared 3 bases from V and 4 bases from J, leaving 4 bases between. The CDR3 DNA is TGTGCCAGCTCACCGACAAATCAGCCCCAGCATTTT. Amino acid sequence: CASSPTNQPQHF.

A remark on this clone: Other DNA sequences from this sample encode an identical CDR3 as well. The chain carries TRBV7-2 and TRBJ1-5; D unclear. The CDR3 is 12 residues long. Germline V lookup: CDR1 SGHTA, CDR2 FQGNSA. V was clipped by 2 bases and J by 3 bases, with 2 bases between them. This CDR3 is CASSLYNQPQHF. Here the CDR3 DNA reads TGTGCCAGCAGCTTATACAATCAGCCCCAGCATTTT.

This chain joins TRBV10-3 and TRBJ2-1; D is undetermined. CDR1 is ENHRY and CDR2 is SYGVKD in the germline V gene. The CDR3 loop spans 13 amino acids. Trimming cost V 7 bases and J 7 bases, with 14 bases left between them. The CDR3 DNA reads TGTGCCATCATGTGGGCCGGTGGAAATGAGCAGTTCTTC. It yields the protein CAIMWAGGNEQFF.

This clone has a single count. The CDR3 region has the DNA TGTGCCACCAAGGGGGCCGGAACTAATGAAAAACTGTTTTTT. The encoded protein is CATKGAGTNEKLFF. The chain is built from TRBV10-3 and TRBJ1-4; 7 bases align to TRBD1. The junction had 6 bases not matched to a gene; V was cut back by 10 bases and J by 1 base. This CDR3 region has 14 residues. The germline CDR1 and CDR2 sequences are ENHRY and SYGVKD.

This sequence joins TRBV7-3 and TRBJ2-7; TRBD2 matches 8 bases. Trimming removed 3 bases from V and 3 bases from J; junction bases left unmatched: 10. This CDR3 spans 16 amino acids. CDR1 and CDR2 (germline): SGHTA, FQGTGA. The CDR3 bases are TGTGCCAGCAGCTTGGTCTCCGGGACTAGTCGCTACGAGCAGTACTTC. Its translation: CASSLVSGTSRYEQYF.

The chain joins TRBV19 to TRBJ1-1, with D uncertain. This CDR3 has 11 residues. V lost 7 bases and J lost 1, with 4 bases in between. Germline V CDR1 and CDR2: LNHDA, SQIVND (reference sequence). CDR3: CASNKNTEAFF. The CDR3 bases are TGTGCCAGTAACAAGAACACTGAAGCTTTCTTT.

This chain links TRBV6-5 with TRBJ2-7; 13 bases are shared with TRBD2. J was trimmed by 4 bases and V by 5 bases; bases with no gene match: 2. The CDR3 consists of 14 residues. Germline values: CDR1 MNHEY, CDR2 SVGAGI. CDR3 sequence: CASSGTSGAYEQYF. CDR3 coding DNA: TGTGCCAGCAGTGGGACTAGCGGGGCGTACGAGCAGTACTTC.

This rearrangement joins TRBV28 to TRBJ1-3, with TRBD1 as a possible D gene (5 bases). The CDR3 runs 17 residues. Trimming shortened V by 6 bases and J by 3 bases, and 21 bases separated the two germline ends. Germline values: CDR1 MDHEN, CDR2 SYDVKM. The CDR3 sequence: CASRSPSGGFNGNTIYF. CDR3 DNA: TGTGCCAGCAGATCCCCGTCGGGGGGATTTAATGGAAACACCATATATTTT.

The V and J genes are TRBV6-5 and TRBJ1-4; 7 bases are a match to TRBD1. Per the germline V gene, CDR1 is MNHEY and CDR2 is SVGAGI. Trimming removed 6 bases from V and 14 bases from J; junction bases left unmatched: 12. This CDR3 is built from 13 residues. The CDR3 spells CASRGEGGLRLFF. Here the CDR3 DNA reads TGTGCCAGCAGGGGGGAAGGGGGCCTTCGGCTGTTTTTT.

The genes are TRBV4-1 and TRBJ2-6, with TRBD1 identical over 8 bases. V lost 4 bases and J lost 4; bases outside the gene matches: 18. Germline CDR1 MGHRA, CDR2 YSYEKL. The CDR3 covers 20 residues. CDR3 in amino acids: CASSPAGGTGSFAGANVLTF. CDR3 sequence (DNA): TGCGCCAGCAGCCCGGCCGGAGGGACAGGTTCCTTCGCGGGGGCCAACGTCCTGACTTTC.

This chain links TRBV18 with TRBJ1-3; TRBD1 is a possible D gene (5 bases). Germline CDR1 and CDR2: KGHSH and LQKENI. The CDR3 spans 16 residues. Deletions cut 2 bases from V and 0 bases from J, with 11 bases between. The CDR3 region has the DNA TGTGCCAGCTCACCAAAAGTTGACAGCTCTGGAAACACCATATATTTT. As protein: CASSPKVDSSGNTIYF.

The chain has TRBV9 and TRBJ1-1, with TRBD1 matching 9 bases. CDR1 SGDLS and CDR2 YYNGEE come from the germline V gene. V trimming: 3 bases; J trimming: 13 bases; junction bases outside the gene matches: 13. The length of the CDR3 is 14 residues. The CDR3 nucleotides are TGTGCCAGCAGCGCTACCGGGACAGGGAGGGATGTTTTCTTT. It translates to CASSATGTGRDVFF.

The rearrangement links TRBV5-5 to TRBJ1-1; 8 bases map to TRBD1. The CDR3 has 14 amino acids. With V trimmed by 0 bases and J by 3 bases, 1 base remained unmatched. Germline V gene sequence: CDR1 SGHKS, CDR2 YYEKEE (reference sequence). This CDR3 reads CASSLGQGYTEAFF. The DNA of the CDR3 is TGTGCCAGCAGCTTGGGACAGGGGTACACTGAAGCTTTCTTT.

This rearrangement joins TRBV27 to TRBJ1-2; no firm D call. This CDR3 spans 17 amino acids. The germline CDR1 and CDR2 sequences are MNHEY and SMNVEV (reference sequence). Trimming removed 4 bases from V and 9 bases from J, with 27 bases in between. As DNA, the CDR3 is TGTGCCAGCAGTTCCCCTAGCGTAGAGGGTAGGCTTTCCAGCTACACCTTC. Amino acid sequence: CASSSPSVEGRLSSYTF.

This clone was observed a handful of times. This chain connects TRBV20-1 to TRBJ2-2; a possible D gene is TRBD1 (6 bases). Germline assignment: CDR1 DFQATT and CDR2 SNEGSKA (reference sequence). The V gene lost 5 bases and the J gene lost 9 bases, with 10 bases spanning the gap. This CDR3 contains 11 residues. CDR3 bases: TGCAGTGCTTCGAGGGGGTGGGAGCTGTTTTTT. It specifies CSASRGWELFF.

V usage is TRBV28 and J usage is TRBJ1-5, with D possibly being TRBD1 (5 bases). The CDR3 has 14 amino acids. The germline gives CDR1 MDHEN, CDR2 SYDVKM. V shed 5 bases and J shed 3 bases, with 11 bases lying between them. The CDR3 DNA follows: TGTGCCAGCAGTCCCGGACACCTCAATCAGCCCCAGCATTTT. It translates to CASSPGHLNQPQHF.

The CDR3 is CASSLSPGMNTEAFF. CDR3 sequence (DNA): TGTGCCAGCAGCTTATCTCCAGGCATGAACACTGAAGCTTTCTTT. The V and J genes are TRBV7-2 and TRBJ1-1; D call uncertain. CDR1 and CDR2 (germline): SGHTA, FQGNSA. V shed 2 bases and J shed 0 bases, with 10 bases lying between them. The CDR3 sequence is 15 residues long.

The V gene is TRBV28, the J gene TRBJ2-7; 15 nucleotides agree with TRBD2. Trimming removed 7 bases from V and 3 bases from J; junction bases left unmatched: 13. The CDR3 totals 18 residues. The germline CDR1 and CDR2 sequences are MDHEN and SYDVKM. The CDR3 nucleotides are TGTGCCAGCACCCCCGGAGGGACTAGCGGGAGGCGCTTCTACGAGCAGTACTTC. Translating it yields CASTPGGTSGRRFYEQYF.

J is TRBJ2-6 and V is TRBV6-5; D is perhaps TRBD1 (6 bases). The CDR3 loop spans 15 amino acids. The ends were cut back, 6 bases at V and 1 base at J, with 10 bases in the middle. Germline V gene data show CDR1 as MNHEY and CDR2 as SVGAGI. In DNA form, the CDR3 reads TGTGCCAGCAGGATTCAGGGGTCTGGGGCCAACGTCCTGACTTTC. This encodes CASRIQGSGANVLTF.

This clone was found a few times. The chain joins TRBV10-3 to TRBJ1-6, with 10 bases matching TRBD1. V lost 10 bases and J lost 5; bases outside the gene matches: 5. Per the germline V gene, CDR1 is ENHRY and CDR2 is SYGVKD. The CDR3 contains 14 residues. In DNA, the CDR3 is TGTGCCACCGGGGACAGGGGAGATAATTCACCCCTCCACTTT. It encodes CATGDRGDNSPLHF.